This TCR beta chain appears in the sequencing data of a study of blood T cell repertoires in COVID-19. Study overall: Acute-phase and convalescent COVID-19 samples originated in the United States, Italy and Spain. From T cells, B-cell-depleted T cells, or PBMCs came the material, which was cDNA or gDNA.

Methods used by the authors: Reference gene primer amplification in the assay estimated nucleated cell counts. The repertoire was sequenced with immunoSEQ multiplex PCR; TCRdb's copy has only in-frame clones and lacks some. Clonal size and the V and J genes are those of that table, whereas D and trimming came from the DNA. The sample gives about 20,000 clones, just over 90% of which show up once; approximately 4% is in the top ten. The CDR3 spans 14 residues. Trimming left V 5 bases short and J 4 bases short, with 13 bases between. Germline lookup yields CDR1 SGHRS and CDR2 YFSETQ. The rearrangement links TRBV5-1 to TRBJ2-1, with D possibly TRBD2 on 6 matching bases. This receptor was identified in a woman aged 45-65 years with active COVID-19. Sequencing was done on a sample of peripheral blood. CDR3 DNA sequence: TGCGCCAGCAGTCCTGATCGGGAGTACAATGAGCAGTTCTTC. It yields the protein CASSPDREYNEQFF. Variable domain in full (rest from reference TRBV5-1 and TRBJ2-1): KAGVTQTPRYLIKTRGQQVTLSCSPISGHRSVSWYQQTPGQGLQFLFEYFSETQRNKGNFPGRFSGRQFSNSRSEMNVSTLELGDSALYLCASSPDREYNEQFFGPGTRLTVL.